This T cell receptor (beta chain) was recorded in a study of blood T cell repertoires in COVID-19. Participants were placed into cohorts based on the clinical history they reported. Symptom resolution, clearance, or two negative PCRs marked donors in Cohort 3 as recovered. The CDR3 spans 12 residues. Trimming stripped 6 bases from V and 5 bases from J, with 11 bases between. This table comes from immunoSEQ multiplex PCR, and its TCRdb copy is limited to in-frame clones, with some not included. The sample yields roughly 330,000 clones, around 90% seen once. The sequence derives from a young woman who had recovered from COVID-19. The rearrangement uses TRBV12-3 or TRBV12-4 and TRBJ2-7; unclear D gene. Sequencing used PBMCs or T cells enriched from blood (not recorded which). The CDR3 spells CASSPGIDEQYF. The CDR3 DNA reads TGTGCCAGCAGCCCCGGTATAGACGAGCAGTACTTC.